Here is one TCR beta chain with its context. Profiled with immunoSEQ multiplex PCR; TCRdb holds only in-frame clones, not every one. The profile covers about 160,000 clones, with approximately 94% appearing a single time and less than 15% taken by the ten largest. The data originate from a study of control samples from healthy donors and cancer patients. V was pared by 0 bases and J by 7 bases, with 15 bases between. Germline loops: CDR1 MNHEY, CDR2 SMNVEV (reference sequence). This CDR3 spans 15 amino acids. V gene TRBV27 combines with J gene TRBJ1-2; TRBD1 might be the D (6 bases). Sequences were obtained from PBMCs. This sequence was found in a man between 60 and 70 years old with colorectal cancer. Written as DNA, the CDR3 is TGTGCCAGCAGTTTATCACAGGGCCAAGGTGGTGGCTACACCTTC. Translation gives CASSLSQGQGGGYTF.